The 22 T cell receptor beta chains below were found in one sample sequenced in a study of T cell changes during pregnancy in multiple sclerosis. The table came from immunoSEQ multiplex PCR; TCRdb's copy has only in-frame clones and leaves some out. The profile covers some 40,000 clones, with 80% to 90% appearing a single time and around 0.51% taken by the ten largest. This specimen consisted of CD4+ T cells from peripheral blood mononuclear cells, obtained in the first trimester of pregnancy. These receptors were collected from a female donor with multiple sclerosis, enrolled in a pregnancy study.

CDR3 DNA: TGTGCCAGCAGTGCGCTCCTACAGGGGGCGAGCACCGGGGAGCTGTTTTTT. This sequence encodes CASSALLQGASTGELFF. The J gene is TRBJ2-2, the V gene TRBV25-1, with TRBD1 matching 9 bases. V was clipped by 4 bases and J by 4 bases; unmatched bases: 10. Per germline, CDR1 MGHDK and CDR2 SYGVNS. The CDR3 has 17 residues.

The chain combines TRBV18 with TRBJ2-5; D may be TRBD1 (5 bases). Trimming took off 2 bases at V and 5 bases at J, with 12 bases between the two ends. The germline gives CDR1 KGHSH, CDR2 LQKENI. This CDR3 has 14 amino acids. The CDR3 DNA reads TGTGCCAGCTCACCAAACCAGGGAAGGGAGACCCAGTACTTC. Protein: CASSPNQGRETQYF.

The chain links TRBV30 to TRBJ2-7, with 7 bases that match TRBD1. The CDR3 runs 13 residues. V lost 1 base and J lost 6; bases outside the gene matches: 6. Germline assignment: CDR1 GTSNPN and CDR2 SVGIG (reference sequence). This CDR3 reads CAWSGTGAVEQYF. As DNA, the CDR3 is TGTGCCTGGAGTGGAACAGGGGCGGTCGAGCAGTACTTC.

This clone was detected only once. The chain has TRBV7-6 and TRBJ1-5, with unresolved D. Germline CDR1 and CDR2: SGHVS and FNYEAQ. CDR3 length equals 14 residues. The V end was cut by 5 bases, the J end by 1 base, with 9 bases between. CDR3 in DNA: TGTGCCAGCAGCCTAACCGTGAGCAATCAGCCCCAGCATTTT. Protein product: CASSLTVSNQPQHF. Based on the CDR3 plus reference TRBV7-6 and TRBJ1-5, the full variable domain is GAGVSQSPRYKVTKRGQDVALRCDPISGHVSLYWYRQALGQGPEFLTYFNYEAQQDKSGLPNDRFSAERPEGSISTLTIQRTEQRDSAMYRCASSLTVSNQPQHFGDGTRLSIL.

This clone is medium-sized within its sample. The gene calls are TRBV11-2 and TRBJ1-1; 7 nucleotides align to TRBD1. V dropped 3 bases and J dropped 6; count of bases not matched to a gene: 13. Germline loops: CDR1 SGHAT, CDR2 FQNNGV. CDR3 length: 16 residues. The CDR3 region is CASSLGGQTSLSEAFF. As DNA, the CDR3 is TGTGCCAGCAGCTTGGGGGGACAGACCAGCTTATCTGAAGCTTTCTTT.

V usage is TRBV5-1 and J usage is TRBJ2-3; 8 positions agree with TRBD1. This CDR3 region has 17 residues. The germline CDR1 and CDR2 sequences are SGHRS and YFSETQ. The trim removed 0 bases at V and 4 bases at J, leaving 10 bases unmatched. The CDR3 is CASSLAFRTGYPDTQYF. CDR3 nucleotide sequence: TGCGCCAGCAGCTTGGCCTTCAGGACAGGGTACCCAGATACGCAGTATTTT.

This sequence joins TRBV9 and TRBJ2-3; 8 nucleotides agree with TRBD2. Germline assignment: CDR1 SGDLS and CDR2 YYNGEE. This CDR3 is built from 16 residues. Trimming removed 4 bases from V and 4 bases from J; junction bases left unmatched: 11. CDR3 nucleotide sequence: TGTGCCAGCAGCCGTACTAGCGGTTTTTCCCCAGATACGCAGTATTTT. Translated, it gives CASSRTSGFSPDTQYF.

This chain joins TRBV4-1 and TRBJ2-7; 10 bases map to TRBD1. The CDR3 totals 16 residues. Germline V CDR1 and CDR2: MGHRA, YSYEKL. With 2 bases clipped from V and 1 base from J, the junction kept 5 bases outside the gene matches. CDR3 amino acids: CASSQPPGQGSYEQYF. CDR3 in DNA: TGCGCCAGCAGCCAACCTCCGGGACAGGGGTCCTACGAGCAGTACTTC.

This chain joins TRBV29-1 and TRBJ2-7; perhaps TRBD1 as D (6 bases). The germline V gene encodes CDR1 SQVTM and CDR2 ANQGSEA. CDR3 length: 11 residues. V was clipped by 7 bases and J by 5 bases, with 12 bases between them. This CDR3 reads CSARQVHEQYF. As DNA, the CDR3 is TGCAGCGCCCGACAGGTCCACGAGCAGTACTTC.

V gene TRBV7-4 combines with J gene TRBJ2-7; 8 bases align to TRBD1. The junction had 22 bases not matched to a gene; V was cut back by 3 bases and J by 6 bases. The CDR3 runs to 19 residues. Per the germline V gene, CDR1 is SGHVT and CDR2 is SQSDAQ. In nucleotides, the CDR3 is TGTGCCAGCAGCTTTGAACCCCCCCCGACAGGGGTTTATCTAGCCGAGCAGTACTTC. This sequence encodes CASSFEPPPTGVYLAEQYF.

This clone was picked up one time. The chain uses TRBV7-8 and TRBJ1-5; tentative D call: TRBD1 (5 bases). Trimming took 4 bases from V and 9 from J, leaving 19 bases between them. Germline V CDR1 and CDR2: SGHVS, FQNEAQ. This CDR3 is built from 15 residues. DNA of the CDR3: TGTGCCAGCAGCTCCGGACGCGGGACGGGGCGGCCCCAGCATTTT. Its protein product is CASSSGRGTGRPQHF.

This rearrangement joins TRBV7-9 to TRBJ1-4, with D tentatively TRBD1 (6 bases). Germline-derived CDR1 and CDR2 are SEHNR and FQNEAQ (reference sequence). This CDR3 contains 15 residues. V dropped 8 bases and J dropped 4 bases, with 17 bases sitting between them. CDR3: CASLTEGGINEKLFF. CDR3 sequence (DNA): TGTGCCAGCCTGACTGAAGGGGGAATTAATGAAAAACTGTTTTTT.

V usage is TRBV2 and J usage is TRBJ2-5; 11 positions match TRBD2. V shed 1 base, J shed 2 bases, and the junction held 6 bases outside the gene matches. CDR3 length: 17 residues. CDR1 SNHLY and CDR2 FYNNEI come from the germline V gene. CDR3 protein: CASSEGIAGGKQETQYF. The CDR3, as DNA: TGTGCCAGCAGTGAAGGCATAGCGGGAGGGAAACAAGAGACCCAGTACTTC.

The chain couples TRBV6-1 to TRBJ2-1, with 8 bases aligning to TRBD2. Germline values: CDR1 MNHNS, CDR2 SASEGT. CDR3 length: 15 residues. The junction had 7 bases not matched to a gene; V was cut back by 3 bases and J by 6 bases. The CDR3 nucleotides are TGTGCCAGCAGTGAGGGACTAGGTACGTTCAATGAGCAGTTCTTC. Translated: CASSEGLGTFNEQFF.

This chain's CDR3 is CASSAGLAGYEQYF. Here the CDR3 DNA reads TGCGCCAGCAGCGCGGGACTAGCGGGGTACGAGCAGTACTTC. The chain joins TRBV10-1 to TRBJ2-7; 13 bases are shared with TRBD2. CDR1 and CDR2 (germline): WNHNN, SYGVQD (reference sequence). The CDR3 loop spans 14 amino acids. V was pared by 6 bases and J by 4 bases, with 3 bases of the junction left unmatched.

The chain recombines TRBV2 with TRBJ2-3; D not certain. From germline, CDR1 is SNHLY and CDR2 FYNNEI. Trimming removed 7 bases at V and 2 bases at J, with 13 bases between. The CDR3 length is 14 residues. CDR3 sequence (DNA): TGTGCCAGCACCAAGACACAAACCACAGATACGCAGTATTTT. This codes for CASTKTQTTDTQYF.

The CDR3 protein is CASSLDAGGLTEAFF. In nucleotides, the CDR3 is TGTGCCAGCAGCTTGGATGCAGGGGGCTTGACTGAAGCTTTCTTT. V usage is TRBV5-5 and J usage is TRBJ1-1, with 8 bases fitting TRBD1. V was clipped by 0 bases and J by 5 bases; unmatched bases: 6. Per the germline V gene, CDR1 is SGHKS and CDR2 is YYEKEE (reference sequence). The length of the CDR3 is 15 residues.

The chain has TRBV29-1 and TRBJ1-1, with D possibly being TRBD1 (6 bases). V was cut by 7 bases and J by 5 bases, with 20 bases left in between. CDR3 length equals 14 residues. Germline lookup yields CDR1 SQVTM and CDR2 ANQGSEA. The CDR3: CSAVDGGLLTEAFF. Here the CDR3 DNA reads TGCAGCGCGGTCGACGGGGGGCTCTTGACTGAAGCTTTCTTT.

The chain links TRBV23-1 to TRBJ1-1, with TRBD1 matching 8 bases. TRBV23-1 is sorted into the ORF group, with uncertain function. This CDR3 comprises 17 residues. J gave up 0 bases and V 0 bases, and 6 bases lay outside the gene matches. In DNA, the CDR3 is TGCGCCAGCAGTCAATCGGCCAGGGGGCAGGTGAACACTGAAGCTTTCTTT. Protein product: CASSQSARGQVNTEAFF.

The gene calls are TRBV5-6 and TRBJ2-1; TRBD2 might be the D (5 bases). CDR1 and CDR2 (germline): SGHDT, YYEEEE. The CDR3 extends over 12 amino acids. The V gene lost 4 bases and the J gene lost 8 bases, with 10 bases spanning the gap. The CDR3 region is CASSVGVDEQFF. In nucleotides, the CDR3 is TGTGCCAGCAGCGTCGGGGTGGATGAGCAGTTCTTC.

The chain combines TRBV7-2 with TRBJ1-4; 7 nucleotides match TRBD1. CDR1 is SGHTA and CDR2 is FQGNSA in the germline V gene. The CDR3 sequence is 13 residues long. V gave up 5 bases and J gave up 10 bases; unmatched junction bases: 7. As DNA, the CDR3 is TGTGCCAGCAGCAACCGACAGGGTGGAAAACTGTTTTTT. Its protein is CASSNRQGGKLFF.

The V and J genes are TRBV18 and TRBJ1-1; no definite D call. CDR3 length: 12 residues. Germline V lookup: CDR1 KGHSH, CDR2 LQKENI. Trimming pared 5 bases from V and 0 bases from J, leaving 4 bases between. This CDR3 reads CASSLMNTEAFF. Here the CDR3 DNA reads TGTGCCAGCTCATTAATGAACACTGAAGCTTTCTTT.